This T cell receptor (beta chain) was identified during a study of OX40 agonist ivuxolimab in advanced cancers. Study as a whole: Recorded diagnoses for dose-escalation patients were hepatocellular carcinoma, melanoma, renal cell or head and neck cancer.

Germline V gene lookup returns CDR1 MRHNA and CDR2 SNTAGT. The CDR3 totals 14 residues. V gave up 6 bases and J gave up 0 bases, with 9 bases separating them. Sequencing used immunoSEQ multiplex PCR; TCRdb keeps in-frame clones, though not all of them. The table has roughly 65,000 clones, almost 90% seen once. Study-level findings and limits: Expanded peripheral T cells had an undetermined antigen specificity.

This clone has more than one count but fewer than ten. Its antigen is as yet unknown. The clonotype was recovered from an adult with an advanced solid tumor such as melanoma, head and neck, liver or kidney cancer. Sequences were derived from CD4+ or CD8+ T cells sorted from blood, sampled in a trial of the OX40 agonist ivuxolimab. The chain links TRBV6-4 to TRBJ1-5; no definite D call. The CDR3 DNA is TGTGCCAGCAGGGGCGCCGATAGCAATCAGCCCCAGCATTTT. This codes for CASRGADSNQPQHF.